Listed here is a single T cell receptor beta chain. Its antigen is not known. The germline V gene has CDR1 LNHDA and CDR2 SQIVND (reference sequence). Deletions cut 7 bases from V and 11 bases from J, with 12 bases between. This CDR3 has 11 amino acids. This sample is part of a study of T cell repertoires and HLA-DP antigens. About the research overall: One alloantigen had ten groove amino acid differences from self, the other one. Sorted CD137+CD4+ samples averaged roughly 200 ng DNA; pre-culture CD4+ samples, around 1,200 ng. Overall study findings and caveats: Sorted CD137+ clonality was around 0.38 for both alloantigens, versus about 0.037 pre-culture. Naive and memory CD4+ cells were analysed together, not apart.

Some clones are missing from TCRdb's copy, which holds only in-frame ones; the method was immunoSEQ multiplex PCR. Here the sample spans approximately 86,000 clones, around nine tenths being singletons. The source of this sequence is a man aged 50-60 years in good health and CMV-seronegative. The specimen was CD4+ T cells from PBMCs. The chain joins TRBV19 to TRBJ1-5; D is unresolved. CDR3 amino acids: CASKHREAQHF. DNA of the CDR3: TGTGCCAGTAAACACCGGGAAGCCCAGCATTTT. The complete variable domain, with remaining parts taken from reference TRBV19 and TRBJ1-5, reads DGGITQSPKYLFRKEGQNVTLSCEQNLNHDAMYWYRQDPGQGLRLIYYSQIVNDFQKGDIAEGYSVSREKKESFPLTVTSAQKNPTAFYLCASKHREAQHFGDGTRLSIL.